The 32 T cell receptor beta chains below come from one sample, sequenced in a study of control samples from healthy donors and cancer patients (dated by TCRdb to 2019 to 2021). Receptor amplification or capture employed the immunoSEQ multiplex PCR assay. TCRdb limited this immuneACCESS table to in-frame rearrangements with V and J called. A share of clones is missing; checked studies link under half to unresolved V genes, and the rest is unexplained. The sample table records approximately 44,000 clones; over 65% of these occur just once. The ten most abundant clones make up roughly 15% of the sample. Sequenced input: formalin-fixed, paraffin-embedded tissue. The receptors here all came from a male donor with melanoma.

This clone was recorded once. The CDR3 DNA follows: TGCGCCAGCAGTGATTCCGGGACAGGGGGAGCTTTCTTT. Encoded protein: CASSDSGTGGAFF. The chain recombines TRBV10-1 with TRBJ1-1, with TRBD1 matching 11 bases. Losses at the gene ends were 3 bases for V and 10 bases for J; bases not matched to a gene: 4. CDR3 length: 13 residues. Per germline, CDR1 WNHNN and CDR2 SYGVQD (reference sequence).

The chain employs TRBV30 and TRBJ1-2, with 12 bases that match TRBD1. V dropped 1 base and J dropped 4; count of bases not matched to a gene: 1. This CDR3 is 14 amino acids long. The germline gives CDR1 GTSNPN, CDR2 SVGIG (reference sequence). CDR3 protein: CAWSGGQGAYGYTF. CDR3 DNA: TGTGCCTGGAGTGGGGGACAGGGGGCCTATGGCTACACCTTC.

The chain's CDR3 is CAISQDRGTYEQYF. The DNA of the CDR3 is TGTGCCATCAGCCAAGACAGGGGGACCTACGAGCAGTACTTC. This chain uses TRBV10-3 with TRBJ2-7, with TRBD1 matching 9 bases. The germline V gene has CDR1 ENHRY and CDR2 SYGVKD. The CDR3 extends over 14 amino acids. The V gene end was trimmed by 6 bases and the J gene end by 2 bases; junction bases not matched to a gene: 5.

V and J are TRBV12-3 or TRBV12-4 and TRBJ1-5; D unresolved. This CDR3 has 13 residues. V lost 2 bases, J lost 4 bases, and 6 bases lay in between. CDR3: CASSLLENQPQHF. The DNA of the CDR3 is TGTGCCAGCAGTTTACTGGAAAATCAGCCCCAGCATTTT.

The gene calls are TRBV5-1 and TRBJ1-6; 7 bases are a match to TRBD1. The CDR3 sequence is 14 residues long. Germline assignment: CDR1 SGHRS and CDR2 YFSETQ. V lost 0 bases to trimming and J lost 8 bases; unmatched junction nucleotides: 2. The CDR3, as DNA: TGCGCCAGCAGCTTGGAGGGGGCTGATTCACCCCTCCACTTT. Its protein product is CASSLEGADSPLHF. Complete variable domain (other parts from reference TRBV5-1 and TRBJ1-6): KAGVTQTPRYLIKTRGQQVTLSCSPISGHRSVSWYQQTPGQGLQFLFEYFSETQRNKGNFPGRFSGRQFSNSRSEMNVSTLELGDSALYLCASSLEGADSPLHFGNGTRLTVT.

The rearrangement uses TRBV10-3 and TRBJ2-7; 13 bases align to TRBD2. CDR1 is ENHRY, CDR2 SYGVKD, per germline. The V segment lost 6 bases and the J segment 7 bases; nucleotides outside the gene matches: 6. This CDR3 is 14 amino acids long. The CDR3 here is CAIRGTSGVWEQYF. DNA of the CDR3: TGTGCCATCAGGGGGACTAGCGGGGTGTGGGAGCAGTACTTC.

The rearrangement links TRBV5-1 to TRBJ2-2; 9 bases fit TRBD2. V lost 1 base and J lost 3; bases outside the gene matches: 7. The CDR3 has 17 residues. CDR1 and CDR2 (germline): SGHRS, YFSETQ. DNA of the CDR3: TGCGCCAGCAGCTTGCTTGGCGGGAGGGCCGACACCGGGGAGCTGTTTTTT. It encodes CASSLLGGRADTGELFF.

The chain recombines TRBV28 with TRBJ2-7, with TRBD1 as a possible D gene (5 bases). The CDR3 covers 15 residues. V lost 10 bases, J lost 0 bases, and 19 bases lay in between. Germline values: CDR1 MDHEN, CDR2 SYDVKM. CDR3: CATQGTGFYSYEQYF. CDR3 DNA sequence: TGTGCCACCCAGGGCACAGGTTTCTACTCCTACGAGCAGTACTTC. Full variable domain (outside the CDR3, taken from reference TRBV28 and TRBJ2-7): DVKVTQSSRYLVKRTGEKVFLECVQDMDHENMFWYRQDPGLGLRLIYFSYDVKMKEKGDIPEGYSVSREKKERFSLILESASTNQTSMYLCATQGTGFYSYEQYFGPGTRLTVT.

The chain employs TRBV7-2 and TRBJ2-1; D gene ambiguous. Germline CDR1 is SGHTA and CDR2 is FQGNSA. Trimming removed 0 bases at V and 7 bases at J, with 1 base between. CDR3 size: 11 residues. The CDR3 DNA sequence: TGTGCCAGCAGCTTAGCTAATGAGCAGTTCTTC. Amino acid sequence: CASSLANEQFF.

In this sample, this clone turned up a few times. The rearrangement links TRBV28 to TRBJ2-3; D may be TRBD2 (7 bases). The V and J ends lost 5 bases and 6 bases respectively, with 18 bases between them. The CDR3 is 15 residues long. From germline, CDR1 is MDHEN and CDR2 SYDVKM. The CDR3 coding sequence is TGTGCCAGCAGTCCCCTCCCGGGGAGGGGGGATACGCAGTATTTT. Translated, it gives CASSPLPGRGDTQYF.

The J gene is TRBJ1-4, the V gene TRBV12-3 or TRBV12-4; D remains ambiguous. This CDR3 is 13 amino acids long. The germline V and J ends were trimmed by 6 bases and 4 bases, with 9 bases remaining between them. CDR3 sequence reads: CASSRHSNEKLFF. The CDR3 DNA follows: TGTGCCAGCAGCCGGCACAGTAATGAAAAACTGTTTTTT.

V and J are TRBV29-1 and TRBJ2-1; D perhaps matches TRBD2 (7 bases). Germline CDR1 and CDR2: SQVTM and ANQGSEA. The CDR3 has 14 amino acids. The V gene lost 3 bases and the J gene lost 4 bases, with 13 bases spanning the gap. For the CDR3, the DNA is TGCAGCGTTGAGGGGAGGGGGAGTTACAATGAGCAGTTCTTC. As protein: CSVEGRGSYNEQFF.

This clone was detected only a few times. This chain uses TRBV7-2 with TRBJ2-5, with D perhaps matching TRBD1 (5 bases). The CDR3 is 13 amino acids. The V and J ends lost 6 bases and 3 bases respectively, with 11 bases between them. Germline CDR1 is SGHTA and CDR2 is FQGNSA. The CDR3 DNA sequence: TGTGCCAGCAGGATCCCAGGGAAAGAGACCCAGTACTTC. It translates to CASRIPGKETQYF.

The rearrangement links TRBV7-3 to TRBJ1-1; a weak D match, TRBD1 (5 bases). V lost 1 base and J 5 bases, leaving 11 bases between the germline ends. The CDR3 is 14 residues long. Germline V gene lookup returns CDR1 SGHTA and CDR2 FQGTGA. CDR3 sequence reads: CASSLSGGITEAFF. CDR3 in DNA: TGTGCCAGCAGCTTAAGTGGGGGAATAACTGAAGCTTTCTTT. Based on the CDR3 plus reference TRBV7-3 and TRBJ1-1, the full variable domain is GAGVSQTPSNKVTEKGKYVELRCDPISGHTALYWYRQSLGQGPEFLIYFQGTGAADDSGLPNDRFFAVRPEGSVSTLKIQRTERGDSAVYLCASSLSGGITEAFFGQGTRLTVV.

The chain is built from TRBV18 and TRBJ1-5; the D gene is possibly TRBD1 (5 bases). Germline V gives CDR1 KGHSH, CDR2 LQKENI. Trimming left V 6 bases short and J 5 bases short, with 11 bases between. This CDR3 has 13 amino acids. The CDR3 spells CASSFGADQPQHF. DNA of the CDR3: TGTGCCAGCTCGTTCGGGGCAGATCAGCCCCAGCATTTT.

CDR3 coding DNA: TGTGCCAGCAAAGTTGACAGTTCCTACAATGAGCAGTTCTTC. Translated: CASKVDSSYNEQFF. The chain employs TRBV2 and TRBJ2-1; perhaps TRBD1 as D (5 bases). The CDR3 loop spans 14 amino acids. V lost 7 bases and J 1 base, leaving 11 bases between the germline ends. CDR1 is SNHLY and CDR2 is FYNNEI in the germline V gene.

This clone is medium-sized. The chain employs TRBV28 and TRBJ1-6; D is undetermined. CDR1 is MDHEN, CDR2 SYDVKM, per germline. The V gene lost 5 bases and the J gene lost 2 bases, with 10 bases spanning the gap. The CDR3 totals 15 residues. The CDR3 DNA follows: TGTGCCAGCAGTACAACAGAAGCCTATAATTCACCCCTCCACTTT. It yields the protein CASSTTEAYNSPLHF.

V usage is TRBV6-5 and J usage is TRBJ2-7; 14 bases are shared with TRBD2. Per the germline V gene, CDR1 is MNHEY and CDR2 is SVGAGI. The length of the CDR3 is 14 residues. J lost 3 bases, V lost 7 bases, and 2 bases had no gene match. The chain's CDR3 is CASKGLAGDYEQYF. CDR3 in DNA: TGTGCCAGCAAGGGACTAGCGGGGGACTACGAGCAGTACTTC.

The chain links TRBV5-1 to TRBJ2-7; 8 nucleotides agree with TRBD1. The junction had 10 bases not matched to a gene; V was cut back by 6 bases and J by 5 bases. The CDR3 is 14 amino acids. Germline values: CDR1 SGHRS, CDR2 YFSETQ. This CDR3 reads CASNIGTGVDEQYF. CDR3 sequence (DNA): TGCGCCAGCAACATAGGGACAGGTGTCGACGAGCAGTACTTC. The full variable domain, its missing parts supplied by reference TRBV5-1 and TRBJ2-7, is KAGVTQTPRYLIKTRGQQVTLSCSPISGHRSVSWYQQTPGQGLQFLFEYFSETQRNKGNFPGRFSGRQFSNSRSEMNVSTLELGDSALYLCASNIGTGVDEQYFGPGTRLTVT.

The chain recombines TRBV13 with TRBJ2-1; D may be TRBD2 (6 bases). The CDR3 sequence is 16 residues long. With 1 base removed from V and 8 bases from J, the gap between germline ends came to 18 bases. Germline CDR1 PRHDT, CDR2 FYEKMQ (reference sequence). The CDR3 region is CASSLVPRGAPHEQFF. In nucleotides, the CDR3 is TGTGCCAGCAGCTTAGTTCCTCGCGGGGCGCCGCATGAGCAGTTCTTC. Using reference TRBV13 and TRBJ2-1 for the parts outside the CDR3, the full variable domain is AAGVIQSPRHLIKEKRETATLKCYPIPRHDTVYWYQQGPGQDPQFLISFYEKMQSDKGSIPDRFSAQQFSDYHSELNMSSLELGDSALYFCASSLVPRGAPHEQFFGPGTRLTVL.

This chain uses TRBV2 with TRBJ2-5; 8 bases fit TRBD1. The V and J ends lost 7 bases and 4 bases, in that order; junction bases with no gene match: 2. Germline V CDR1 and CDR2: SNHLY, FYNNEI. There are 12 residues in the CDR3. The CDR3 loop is CASTGTGETQYF. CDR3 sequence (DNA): TGTGCCAGCACCGGGACAGGAGAGACCCAGTACTTC. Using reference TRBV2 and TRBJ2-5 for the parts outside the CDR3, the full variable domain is EPEVTQTPSHQVTQMGQEVILRCVPISNHLYFYWYRQILGQKVEFLVSFYNNEISEKSEIFDDQFSVERPDGSNFTLKIRSTKLEDSAMYFCASTGTGETQYFGPGTRLLVL.

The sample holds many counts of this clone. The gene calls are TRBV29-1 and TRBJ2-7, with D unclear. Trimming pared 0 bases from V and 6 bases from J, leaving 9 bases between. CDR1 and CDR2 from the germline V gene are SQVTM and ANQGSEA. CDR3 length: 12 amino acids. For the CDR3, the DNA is TGCAGCGTTGAAGATATAGGGATCGAGCAGTACTTC. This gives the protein CSVEDIGIEQYF.

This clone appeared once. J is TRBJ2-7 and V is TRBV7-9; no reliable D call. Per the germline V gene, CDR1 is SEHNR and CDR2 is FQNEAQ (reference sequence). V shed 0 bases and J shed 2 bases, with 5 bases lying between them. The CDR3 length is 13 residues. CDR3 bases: TGTGCCAGCAGCTTAGCCCACACCTACGAGCAGTACTTC. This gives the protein CASSLAHTYEQYF.

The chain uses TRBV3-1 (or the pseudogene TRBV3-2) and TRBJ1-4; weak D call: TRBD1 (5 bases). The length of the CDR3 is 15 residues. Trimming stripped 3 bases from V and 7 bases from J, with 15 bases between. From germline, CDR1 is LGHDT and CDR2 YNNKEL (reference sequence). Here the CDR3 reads CASSQIQMGGEKLFF. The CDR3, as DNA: TGTGCCAGCAGCCAGATACAGATGGGGGGTGAAAAACTGTTTTTT.

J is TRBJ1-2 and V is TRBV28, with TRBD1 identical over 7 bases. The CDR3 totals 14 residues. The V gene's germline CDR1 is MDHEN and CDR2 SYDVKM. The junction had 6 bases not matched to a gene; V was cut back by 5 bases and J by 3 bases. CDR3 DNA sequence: TGTGCCAGCAGTGGTGGTGACAGGGACTATGGCTACACCTTC. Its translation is CASSGGDRDYGYTF.

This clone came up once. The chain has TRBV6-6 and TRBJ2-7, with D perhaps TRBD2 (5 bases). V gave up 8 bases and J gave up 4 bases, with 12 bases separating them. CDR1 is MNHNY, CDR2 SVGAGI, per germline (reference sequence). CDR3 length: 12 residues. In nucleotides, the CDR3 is TGTGCCAGCTCTAGGGAGCGTTACGAGCAGTACTTC. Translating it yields CASSRERYEQYF.

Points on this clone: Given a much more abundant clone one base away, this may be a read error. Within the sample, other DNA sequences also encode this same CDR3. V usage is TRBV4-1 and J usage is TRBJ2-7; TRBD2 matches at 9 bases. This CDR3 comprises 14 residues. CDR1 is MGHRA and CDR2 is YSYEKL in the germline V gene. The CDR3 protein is CASSQGASGDEQYF. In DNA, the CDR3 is TGCGCCAGCAGTCAAGGGGCTAGCGGGGACGAGCAGTACTTC.

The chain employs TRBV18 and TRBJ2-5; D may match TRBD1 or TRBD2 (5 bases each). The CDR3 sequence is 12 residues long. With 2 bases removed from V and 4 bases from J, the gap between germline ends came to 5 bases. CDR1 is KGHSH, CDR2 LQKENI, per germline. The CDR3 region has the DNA TGTGCCAGCTCACCAGGGGGAGAGACCCAGTACTTC. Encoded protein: CASSPGGETQYF.

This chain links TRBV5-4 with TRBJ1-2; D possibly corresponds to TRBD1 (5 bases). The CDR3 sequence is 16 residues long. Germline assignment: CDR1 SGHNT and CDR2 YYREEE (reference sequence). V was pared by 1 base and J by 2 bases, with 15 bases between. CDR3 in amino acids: CASSLTGRLENYGYTF. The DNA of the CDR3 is TGTGCCAGCAGCTTGACGGGACGGCTAGAAAACTATGGCTACACCTTC.

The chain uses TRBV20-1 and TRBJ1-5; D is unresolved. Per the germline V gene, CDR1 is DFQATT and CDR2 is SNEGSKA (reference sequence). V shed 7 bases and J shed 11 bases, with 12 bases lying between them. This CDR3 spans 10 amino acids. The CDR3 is CSGFEVTQHF. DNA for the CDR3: TGCAGTGGATTTGAGGTAACCCAGCATTTT.

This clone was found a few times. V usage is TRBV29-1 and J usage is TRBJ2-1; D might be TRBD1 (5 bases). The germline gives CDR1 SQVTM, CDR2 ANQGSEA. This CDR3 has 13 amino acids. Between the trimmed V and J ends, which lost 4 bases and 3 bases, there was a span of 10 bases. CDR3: CSVGSRVYNEQFF. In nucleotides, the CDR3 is TGCAGCGTTGGAAGCAGGGTCTACAATGAGCAGTTCTTC.

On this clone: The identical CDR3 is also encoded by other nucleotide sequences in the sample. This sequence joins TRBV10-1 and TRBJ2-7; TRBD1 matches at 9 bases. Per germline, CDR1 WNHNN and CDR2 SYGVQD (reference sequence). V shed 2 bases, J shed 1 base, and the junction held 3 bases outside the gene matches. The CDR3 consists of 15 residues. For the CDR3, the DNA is TGCGCCAGCAGTGAGGGACAGGGGATTTCCTACGAGCAGTACTTC. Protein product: CASSEGQGISYEQYF.